The rows below give T cell receptor beta chains drawn from one sample of a study of graft-versus-host responses after intestinal transplantation. Assay: immunoSEQ multiplex PCR; the TCRdb copy retains only in-frame clones and omits some. The sample records 9,000 to 15,000 clones, over 70% being singletons. Specimen: ileum tissue, collected around 150 days after intestinal transplantation. The receptors here all came from a human patient who received an intestinal transplant, so some T cells may come from the graft donor. Both conserved end residues are part of each CDR3. D genes are given only for firm matches. Clone size is not always given. Where it is, it says once, few, many or a class for expanded clones.

J	size	D	V	CDR3	DNA
TRBJ2-5	few	TRBD2	TRBV4-1	CASSRGTSGAQETQYF	TGCGCCAGCAGCCGCGGGACTAGCGGGGCCCAAGAGACCCAGTACTTC
TRBJ1-4	-	-	TRBV5-1	CASSLPGVAGNEKLFF	TGCGCCAGCAGCTTGCCGGGGGTAGCGGGTAATGAAAAACTGTTTTTT
TRBJ1-2	-	-	TRBV4-1	CASSQDWGDPVTGYTF	TGCGCCAGCAGCCAAGATTGGGGGGACCCTGTCACTGGCTACACCTTC
TRBJ2-3	-	TRBD2	TRBV5-4	CASSLRVASGRDTQYF	TGTGCCAGCAGCTTGAGGGTGGCTAGCGGGAGAGATACGCAGTATTTT
TRBJ1-1	-	TRBD1	TRBV29-1	CSVGGDSEAFF	TGCAGCGTTGGGGGGGACAGTGAAGCTTTCTTT
TRBJ2-2	-	TRBD2	TRBV9	CASSVIGLAANTGELFF	TGTGCCAGCAGCGTCATCGGGCTAGCGGCTAACACCGGGGAGCTGTTTTTT
TRBJ1-4	-	-	TRBV7-8	CASSSQGHGDEKLFF	TGTGCCAGCAGCTCCCAGGGCCATGGGGATGAAAAACTGTTTTTT
TRBJ2-5	-	-	TRBV18	CASSPWTEETQYF	TGTGCCAGCTCACCTTGGACAGAAGAGACCCAGTACTTC
TRBJ2-3	once	TRBD2	TRBV4-2	CASSQDRTSGRDTQYF	TGTGCCAGCAGCCAAGATCGGACTAGCGGGAGAGATACGCAGTATTTT
TRBJ2-1	-	TRBD2	TRBV27	CASTTGLAGDNEQFF	TGTGCCAGCACTACGGGGCTAGCGGGAGACAATGAGCAGTTCTTC
TRBJ1-6	-	-	TRBV5-1	CASSLDRVTPLHF	TGCGCCAGCAGCTTGGACAGGGTAACACCCCTCCACTTT
TRBJ2-5	-	-	TRBV7-9	CASSITGRGQETQYF	TGTGCCAGCAGCATAACAGGGAGGGGGCAAGAGACCCAGTACTTC
TRBJ2-3	-	TRBD2	TRBV7-8	CASSHWPAGGLDTQYF	TGTGCCAGCAGCCACTGGCCAGCGGGGGGGCTGGATACGCAGTATTTT
TRBJ1-4	-	-	TRBV4-2	CASSQDRVLVKKLFF	TGTGCCAGCAGCCAAGATCGGGTTTTAGTCAAAAAACTGTTTTTT
TRBJ2-4	few	-	TRBV13	CASSLGSGAGVIQYF	TGTGCCAGCAGCTTAGGGTCGGGAGCTGGGGTCATTCAGTACTTC
TRBJ2-7	-	TRBD1	TRBV28	CASSETGDTYEQYF	TGTGCCAGCAGCGAGACAGGGGATACCTACGAGCAGTACTTC
TRBJ2-3	few	TRBD2	TRBV6-4	CASSGTSGGTDTQYF	TGTGCCAGCAGTGGGACTAGCGGGGGCACAGATACGCAGTATTTT
TRBJ2-2	-	-	TRBV4-1	CASSSPRGSPTGELFF	TGCGCCAGCAGCTCACCCCGGGGTTCCCCCACCGGGGAGCTGTTTTTT
TRBJ2-2	-	TRBD1	TRBV6-4	CASSAGQDTGELFF	TGTGCCAGCAGTGCGGGACAGGACACCGGGGAGCTGTTTTTT
TRBJ1-1	-	TRBD1	TRBV7-6	CASSRQGGGTEAFF	TGTGCCAGCAGCCGACAGGGTGGGGGCACTGAAGCTTTCTTT
TRBJ1-3	few	TRBD1	TRBV5-1	CASSLQGAGNTIYF	TGCGCCAGCAGCTTACAGGGGGCTGGAAACACCATATATTTT
TRBJ1-6	-	TRBD1	TRBV27	CASKTGTANSPLHF	TGTGCCAGCAAAACCGGGACAGCGAATTCACCCCTCCACTTT
TRBJ1-3	-	-	TRBV30	CAWSVSGGNTIYF	TGTGCCTGGAGTGTTTCCGGGGGAAACACCATATATTTT
TRBJ1-5	-	-	TRBV7-8	CASSLAGSGWGVAPQHF	TGTGCCAGCAGCTTAGCGGGATCCGGTTGGGGAGTAGCCCCCCAGCATTTT
TRBJ2-5	-	TRBD1	TRBV5-4	CASSLDRGPRETQYF	TGTGCCAGCAGCTTGGACAGGGGGCCCCGGGAGACCCAGTACTTC
TRBJ2-7	-	TRBD2	TRBV11-2	CASSLTGAGAKYF	TGTGCCAGCAGCTTAACGGGAGCGGGGGCTAAGTACTTC
TRBJ2-5	-	TRBD2	TRBV23-1	CASSHPTSGGEETQYF	TGCGCCAGCAGTCACCCGACTAGCGGGGGAGAAGAGACCCAGTACTTC
TRBJ1-2	-	TRBD1	TRBV4-2	CASSRDREDGYTF	TGTGCCAGCAGCCGAGACAGGGAGGATGGCTACACCTTC
TRBJ2-5	-	-	TRBV19	CASSRQGQETQYF	TGTGCCAGTAGTCGGCAGGGGCAAGAGACCCAGTACTTC
TRBJ2-7	-	-	TRBV27	CASSPFYGGGFSYEQYF	TGTGCCAGCAGTCCATTCTACGGCGGGGGCTTCTCCTACGAGCAGTACTTC
TRBJ1-2	-	-	TRBV5-4	CASSLNVGAHYGYTF	TGTGCCAGCAGCTTGAATGTGGGGGCCCACTATGGCTACACCTTC
TRBJ1-1	-	-	TRBV7-8	CASSLEGVGDTEAFF	TGTGCCAGCAGCTTAGAGGGAGTTGGTGACACTGAAGCTTTCTTT
TRBJ2-3	-	-	TRBV18	CASSPDSQDTQYF	TGTGCCAGCTCACCAGACAGCCAAGATACGCAGTATTTT
TRBJ2-1	-	-	TRBV7-8	CASSLAGSEQFF	TGTGCCAGCAGCTTAGCGGGGAGTGAGCAGTTCTTC
TRBJ2-3	once	TRBD1	TRBV6-6	CASSYPDRGTDTQYF	TGTGCCAGCAGTTACCCGGACAGGGGCACAGATACGCAGTATTTT
TRBJ2-3	-	-	TRBV19	CASSPGRVSTDTQYF	TGTGCCAGTAGTCCGGGCAGGGTTAGCACAGATACGCAGTATTTT
TRBJ2-5	-	-	TRBV2	CASSEARETQYF	TGTGCCAGCAGTGAAGCTCGGGAGACCCAGTACTTC
TRBJ2-1	-	TRBD1	TRBV9	CASSERQGGPPPYNEQFF	TGTGCCAGCAGCGAGCGACAGGGGGGGCCCCCCCCATACAATGAGCAGTTCTTC
TRBJ1-3	-	TRBD1	TRBV19	CASSTRDREPSGNTIYF	TGTGCCAGTAGTACCCGGGACAGGGAGCCTTCTGGAAACACCATATATTTT
TRBJ2-1	-	TRBD1	TRBV11-1	CASSSSGQVYNEQFF	TGTGCCAGCAGCTCGTCGGGACAGGTTTACAATGAGCAGTTCTTC
TRBJ1-5	-	-	TRBV28	CASSEPTGGSQPQHF	TGTGCCAGCAGTGAACCTACGGGGGGAAGTCAGCCCCAGCATTTT
TRBJ2-7	few	TRBD2	TRBV18	CASSRPGTSDYEQYF	TGTGCCAGCTCCCGCCCCGGGACTAGTGACTACGAGCAGTACTTC
TRBJ2-7	-	-	TRBV6-5	CASSYGDWGREQYF	TGTGCCAGCAGTTACGGGGACTGGGGTCGGGAGCAGTACTTC
TRBJ2-1	-	-	TRBV27	CASSWLEQFF	TGTGCCAGCAGTTGGCTTGAGCAGTTCTTC
TRBJ2-7	once	TRBD1	TRBV4-2	CASSQFTGGFSSVGEQYF	TGTGCCAGCAGCCAGTTCACAGGGGGCTTCTCGAGCGTAGGGGAGCAGTACTTC
TRBJ2-3	-	-	TRBV5-1	CASSDLSGGRTDTQYF	TGCGCCAGCAGCGACCTCTCGGGGGGCCGGACAGATACGCAGTATTTT
TRBJ2-1	-	TRBD2	TRBV7-9	CASSLGSGRAAGGAEQFF	TGTGCCAGCAGCTTAGGATCGGGAAGGGCAGCGGGAGGAGCCGAGCAGTTCTTC
TRBJ1-1	-	TRBD1	TRBV5-1	CASRETGGGEAFF	TGCGCCAGCAGGGAAACAGGGGGCGGAGAGGCTTTCTTT
TRBJ2-5	-	TRBD2	TRBV11-2	CASSLDRWREQYF	TGTGCCAGCAGCTTAGATCGATGGCGGGAGCAGTACTTC
TRBJ2-7	few	TRBD1	TRBV18	CASSPGQGSSYEQYF	TGTGCCAGCTCACCCGGACAGGGCAGCTCCTACGAGCAGTACTTC
TRBJ1-2	once	-	TRBV6-5	CASLRGSEYGYTF	TGTGCCAGCTTGCGGGGCAGCGAATATGGCTACACCTTC
TRBJ2-7	-	TRBD2	TRBV7-6	CASSSLAGGPGEQYF	TGTGCCAGCAGCTCACTAGCGGGGGGGCCAGGGGAGCAGTACTTC
TRBJ2-6	-	-	TRBV6-5	CASSYRGSGANVLTF	TGTGCCAGCAGTTACAGGGGCTCTGGGGCCAACGTCCTGACTTTC
TRBJ1-5	few	TRBD1	TRBV10-1	CASRAHRGQPQHF	TGCGCCAGCAGAGCACACAGGGGACAGCCCCAGCATTTT
TRBJ2-7	-	-	TRBV4-1	CASSQVVADPPPYEQYF	TGCGCCAGCAGCCAAGTGGTAGCGGACCCTCCCCCCTACGAGCAGTACTTC
TRBJ1-2	once	TRBD1	TRBV5-1	CASSLDDRGDYGYTF	TGCGCCAGCAGCTTAGACGACAGGGGGGACTATGGCTACACCTTC
TRBJ2-2	-	-	TRBV27	CASSFGLNTGELFF	TGTGCCAGCAGTTTTGGACTAAACACCGGGGAGCTGTTTTTT